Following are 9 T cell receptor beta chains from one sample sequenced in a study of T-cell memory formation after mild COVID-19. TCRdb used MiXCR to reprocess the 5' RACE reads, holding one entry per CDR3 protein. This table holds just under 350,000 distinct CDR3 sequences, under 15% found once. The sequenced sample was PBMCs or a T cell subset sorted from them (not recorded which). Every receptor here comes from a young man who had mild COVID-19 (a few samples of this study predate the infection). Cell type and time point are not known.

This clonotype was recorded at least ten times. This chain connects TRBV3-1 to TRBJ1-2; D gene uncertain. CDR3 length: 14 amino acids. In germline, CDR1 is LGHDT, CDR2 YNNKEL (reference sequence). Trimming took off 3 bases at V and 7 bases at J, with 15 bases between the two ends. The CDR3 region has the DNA TGTGCCAGCAGCCATTCCTGGGATGACGTTGGCTACACCTTC. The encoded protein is CASSHSWDDVGYTF. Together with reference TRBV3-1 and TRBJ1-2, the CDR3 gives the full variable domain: DTAVSQTPKYLVTQMGNDKSIKCEQNLGHDTMYWYKQDSKKFLKIMFSYNNKELIINETVPNRFSPKSPDKAHLNLHINSLELGDSAVYFCASSHSWDDVGYTFGSGTRLTVV.

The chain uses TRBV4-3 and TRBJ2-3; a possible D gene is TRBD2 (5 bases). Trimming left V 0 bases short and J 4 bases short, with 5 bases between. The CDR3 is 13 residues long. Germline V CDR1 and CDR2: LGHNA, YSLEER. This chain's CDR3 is CASSQEAADTQYF. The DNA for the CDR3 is TGCGCCAGCAGCCAAGAAGCGGCAGATACGCAGTATTTT.

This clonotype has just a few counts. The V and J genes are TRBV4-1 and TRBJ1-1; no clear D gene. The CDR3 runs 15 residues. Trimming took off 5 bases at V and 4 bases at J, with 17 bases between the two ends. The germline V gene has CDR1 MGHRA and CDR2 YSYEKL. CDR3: CASSLGDGYLTEAFF. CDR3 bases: TGCGCCAGCAGCTTAGGAGACGGCTATCTCACTGAAGCTTTCTTT.

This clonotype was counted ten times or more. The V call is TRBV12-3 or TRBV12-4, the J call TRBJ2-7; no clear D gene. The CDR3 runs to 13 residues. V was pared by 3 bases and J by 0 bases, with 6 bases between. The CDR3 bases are TGTGCCAGCAGTTTTACAACCTCCTACGAGCAGTACTTC. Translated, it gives CASSFTTSYEQYF.

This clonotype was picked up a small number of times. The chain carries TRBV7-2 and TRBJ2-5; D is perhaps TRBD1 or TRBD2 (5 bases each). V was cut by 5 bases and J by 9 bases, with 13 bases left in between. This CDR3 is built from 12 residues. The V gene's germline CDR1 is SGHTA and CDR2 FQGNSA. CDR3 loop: CASSNILGAQYF. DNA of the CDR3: TGTGCCAGCAGCAACATCCTGGGGGCCCAGTACTTC.

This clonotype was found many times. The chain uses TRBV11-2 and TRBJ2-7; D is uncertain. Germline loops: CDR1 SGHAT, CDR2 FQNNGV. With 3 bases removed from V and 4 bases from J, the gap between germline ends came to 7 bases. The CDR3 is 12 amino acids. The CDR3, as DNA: TGTGCCAGCAGCTTTGTCCGATACGAGCAGTACGTC. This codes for CASSFVRYEQYV.

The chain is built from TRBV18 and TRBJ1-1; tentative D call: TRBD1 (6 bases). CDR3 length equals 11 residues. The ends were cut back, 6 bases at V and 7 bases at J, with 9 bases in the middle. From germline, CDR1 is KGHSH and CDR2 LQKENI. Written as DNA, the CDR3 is TGTGCCAGCTCGGGACAACTTGAAGCTTTCTTT. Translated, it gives CASSGQLEAFF. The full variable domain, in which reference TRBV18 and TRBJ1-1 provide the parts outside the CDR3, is NAGVMQNPRHLVRRRGQEARLRCSPMKGHSHVYWYRQLPEEGLKFMVYLQKENIIDESGMPKERFSAEFPKEGPSILRIQQVVRGDSAAYFCASSGQLEAFFGQGTRLTVV.

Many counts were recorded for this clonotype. CDR3 nucleotide sequence: TGCGCCAGCAGCACGGACAGGGGGCTATACGAGCAGTACTTC. This gives the protein CASSTDRGLYEQYF. The V call is TRBV5-1, the J call TRBJ2-7; TRBD1 aligns across 11 bases. The V gene's germline CDR1 is SGHRS and CDR2 YFSETQ. V was clipped by 4 bases and J by 4 bases; unmatched bases: 4. The CDR3 totals 14 residues.

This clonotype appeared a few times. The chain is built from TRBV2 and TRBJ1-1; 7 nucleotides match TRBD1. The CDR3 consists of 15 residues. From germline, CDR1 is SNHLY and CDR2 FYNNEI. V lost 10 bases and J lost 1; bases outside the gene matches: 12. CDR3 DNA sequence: TGTGCCACCCCGCTAAAGACAGGGAGGAACACTGAAGCTTTCTTT. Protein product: CATPLKTGRNTEAFF.